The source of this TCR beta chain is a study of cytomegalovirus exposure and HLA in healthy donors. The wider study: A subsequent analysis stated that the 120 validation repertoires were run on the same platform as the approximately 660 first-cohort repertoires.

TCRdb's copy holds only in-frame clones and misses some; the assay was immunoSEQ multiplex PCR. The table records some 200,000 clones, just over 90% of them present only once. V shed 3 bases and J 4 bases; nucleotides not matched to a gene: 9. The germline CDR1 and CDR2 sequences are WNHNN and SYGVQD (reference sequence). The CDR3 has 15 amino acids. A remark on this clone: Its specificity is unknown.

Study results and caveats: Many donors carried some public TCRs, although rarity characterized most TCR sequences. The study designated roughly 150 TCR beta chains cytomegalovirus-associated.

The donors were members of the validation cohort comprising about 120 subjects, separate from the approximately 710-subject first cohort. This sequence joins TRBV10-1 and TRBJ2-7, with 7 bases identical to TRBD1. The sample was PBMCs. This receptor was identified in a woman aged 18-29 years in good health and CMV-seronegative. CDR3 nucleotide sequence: TGCGCCAGCAGTGAAGTTGCGACAGGGCCTTACGAGCAGTACTTC. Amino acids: CASSEVATGPYEQYF.